These T cell receptor beta chains were read from a single sample in a study of blood T cells in healthy people across ages. TCRdb itself ran the 5' RACE reads through MiXCR, one entry per CDR3 protein. The data contain 850,000 to 1,100,000 distinct CDR3 sequences, about two fifths of them singletons. The sample comprised blood. These receptors came from a man between 18 and 29 years old in good health. CDR3s include the opening cysteine and the closing phenylalanine or tryptophan. The D gene is left open where the match is weak. Some rows have no size entry. The others give once, few or many, or a class for an expanded clone.

j_call v_call d_call clone_size cdr3_aa cdr3_nt
TRBJ2-1 TRBV6-2/TRBV6-3 . . CASSYLGSSYNEQFF TGTGCCAGCAGTTACTTGGGGAGCTCCTACAATGAGCAGTTCTTC
TRBJ2-7 TRBV27 . . CASSLSRTRHEQYF TGTGCCAGCAGTTTATCAAGGACTCGACACGAGCAGTACTTC
TRBJ2-3 TRBV20-1 TRBD2 . CSARGGTTSGGAKTDTQYF TGCAGTGCTAGAGGGGGGACTACTAGCGGGGGCGCTAAGACAGATACGCAGTATTTT
TRBJ1-1 TRBV27 TRBD1 few CASSLIGGPNRGGEAFF TGTGCCAGCAGTTTAATTGGGGGCCCGAACAGGGGCGGTGAAGCTTTCTTT
TRBJ2-1 TRBV7-8 . once CASRLAGNGNEQFF TGTGCCAGCAGACTCGCAGGGAATGGCAATGAGCAGTTCTTC
TRBJ1-2 TRBV30 . . CAWTGRSAGYTF TGTGCCTGGACAGGTAGGTCTGCTGGCTACACCTTC
TRBJ2-7 TRBV5-1 . . CAGSLEPGRYEQYF TGCGCCGGCAGCTTGGAGCCAGGGAGGTACGAGCAGTACTTC
TRBJ2-5 TRBV10-3 . . CVISESKGLDEQYF TGTGTCATCAGTGAGTCCAAGGGTCTGGATGAGCAGTACTTC
TRBJ2-7 TRBV20-1 TRBD2 . CSARGVSGGAVDEQYF TGCAGTGCTAGAGGGGTTAGCGGGGGGGCCGTCGACGAGCAGTACTTC
TRBJ1-4 TRBV3-1 . . CASGFTNEKLFF TGTGCCAGCGGTTTTACTAATGAAAAACTGTTTTTT
TRBJ1-1 TRBV28 TRBD1 few CASRTSAGTESRPAFF TGTGCCAGCAGAACATCAGCCGGGACAGAGTCTCGGCCGGCTTTCTTT
TRBJ2-1 TRBV9 . . CASSVATPGVNEQFF TGTGCCAGCAGCGTAGCGACTCCTGGGGTCAATGAGCAGTTCTTC
TRBJ1-1 TRBV6-2/TRBV6-3 . . CASRPGGGMNTEAFF TGTGCCAGCAGGCCTGGCGGGGGAATGAACACTGAAGCTTTCTTT
TRBJ2-7 TRBV4-2 . . CASSQAAENYEQYF TGTGCCAGCAGCCAAGCCGCTGAGAACTACGAGCAGTACTTC
TRBJ2-5 TRBV4-1 . few CASSQAEAGFQETQYF TGCGCCAGCAGCCAAGCCGAGGCGGGGTTTCAAGAGACCCAGTACTTC
TRBJ1-2 TRBV2 . . CASSVSLRAGYTF TGTGCCAGCAGTGTTAGTTTGAGGGCTGGCTACACCTTC
TRBJ1-1 TRBV27 . . CASSHKRAANTEAFF TGTGCCAGCAGTCACAAGAGGGCGGCGAACACTGAAGCTTTCTTT
TRBJ2-1 TRBV9 . . CASSVDPSNEQFF TGTGCCAGCAGCGTAGACCCGAGTAATGAGCAGTTCTTC
TRBJ2-3 TRBV5-1 . . CASSLDGDRTDTQYF TGCGCCAGCAGCTTGGATGGGGATAGGACAGATACGCAGTATTTT
TRBJ1-5 TRBV12-3/TRBV12-4 . . CASSPIGQHQPQHF TGTGCCAGCAGCCCCATTGGACAGCATCAGCCCCAGCATTTT
TRBJ2-7 TRBV10-3 TRBD1 few CAIRKTGSSYEQYF TGTGCCATCAGAAAGACAGGGAGCTCCTACGAGCAGTACTTC
TRBJ1-1 TRBV20-1 TRBD1 . CSTLTGEAFF TGCAGTACTTTGACAGGGGAAGCTTTCTTT
TRBJ1-5 TRBV7-2 TRBD1 . CASSLVGQGSGYQPQHF TGTGCCAGCAGCTTAGTAGGACAGGGTTCGGGGTATCAGCCCCAGCATTTT
TRBJ1-2 TRBV20-1 . . CSAQPGVGDGYTF TGCAGTGCACAACCAGGGGTCGGAGATGGCTACACCTTC